The source of this T cell receptor (beta chain) is a study of T-cell memory formation after mild COVID-19. Regarding this clonotype: The antigen remains undetermined.

TCRdb reprocessed the 5' RACE reads with MiXCR, giving one entry per CDR3 protein. The sample records fewer than 450,000 distinct CDR3 sequences, roughly 20% being singletons. The germline V gene has CDR1 SGHTA and CDR2 FQGNSA. V lost 4 bases to trimming and J lost 2 bases, with 9 bases between them. The CDR3 length is 13 residues. Regarding the study as a whole: A subset of responding clones appeared in pre-infection memory, suggesting cross-reactive memory joined.

The rearrangement uses TRBV7-2 and TRBJ2-7; maybe TRBD2 (6 bases). Sequenced sample: PBMCs or a T cell subset sorted from them (not recorded which). The source of this sequence is an adult woman who had mild COVID-19 (a few samples of this study predate the infection). Cell type and time point are not known. CDR3 nucleotides: TGTGCCAGCAGCTCGACGGGAGCCTACGAGCAGTACTTC. Its protein product is CASSSTGAYEQYF.